Listed here is a single T cell receptor beta chain. Germline-derived CDR1 and CDR2 are MNHEY and SMNVEV (reference sequence). The junction had 11 bases not matched to a gene; V was cut back by 7 bases and J by 2 bases. The CDR3 totals 16 residues. The source of the sample is a study of OX40 agonist ivuxolimab in advanced cancers. Study information: Partial responses were achieved by three patients: one hepatocellular carcinoma, two cutaneous melanoma.

The data were produced by immunoSEQ multiplex PCR, yet TCRdb's version contains in-frame clones alone and is incomplete. The table lists under 45,000 clones, approximately 80% of them singletons, with about 4% in the top ten. The clonotype comes from an adult with an advanced solid tumor such as melanoma, head and neck, liver or kidney cancer. The chain carries TRBV27 and TRBJ2-3, with 8 bases fitting TRBD2. Sequencing used CD4+ or CD8+ T cells sorted from blood, obtained in a trial of the OX40 agonist ivuxolimab. The CDR3 here is CASTSLGRGDTDTQYF. The CDR3 nucleotides read TGTGCCAGCACGAGTTTGGGGCGGGGGGACACAGATACGCAGTATTTT.